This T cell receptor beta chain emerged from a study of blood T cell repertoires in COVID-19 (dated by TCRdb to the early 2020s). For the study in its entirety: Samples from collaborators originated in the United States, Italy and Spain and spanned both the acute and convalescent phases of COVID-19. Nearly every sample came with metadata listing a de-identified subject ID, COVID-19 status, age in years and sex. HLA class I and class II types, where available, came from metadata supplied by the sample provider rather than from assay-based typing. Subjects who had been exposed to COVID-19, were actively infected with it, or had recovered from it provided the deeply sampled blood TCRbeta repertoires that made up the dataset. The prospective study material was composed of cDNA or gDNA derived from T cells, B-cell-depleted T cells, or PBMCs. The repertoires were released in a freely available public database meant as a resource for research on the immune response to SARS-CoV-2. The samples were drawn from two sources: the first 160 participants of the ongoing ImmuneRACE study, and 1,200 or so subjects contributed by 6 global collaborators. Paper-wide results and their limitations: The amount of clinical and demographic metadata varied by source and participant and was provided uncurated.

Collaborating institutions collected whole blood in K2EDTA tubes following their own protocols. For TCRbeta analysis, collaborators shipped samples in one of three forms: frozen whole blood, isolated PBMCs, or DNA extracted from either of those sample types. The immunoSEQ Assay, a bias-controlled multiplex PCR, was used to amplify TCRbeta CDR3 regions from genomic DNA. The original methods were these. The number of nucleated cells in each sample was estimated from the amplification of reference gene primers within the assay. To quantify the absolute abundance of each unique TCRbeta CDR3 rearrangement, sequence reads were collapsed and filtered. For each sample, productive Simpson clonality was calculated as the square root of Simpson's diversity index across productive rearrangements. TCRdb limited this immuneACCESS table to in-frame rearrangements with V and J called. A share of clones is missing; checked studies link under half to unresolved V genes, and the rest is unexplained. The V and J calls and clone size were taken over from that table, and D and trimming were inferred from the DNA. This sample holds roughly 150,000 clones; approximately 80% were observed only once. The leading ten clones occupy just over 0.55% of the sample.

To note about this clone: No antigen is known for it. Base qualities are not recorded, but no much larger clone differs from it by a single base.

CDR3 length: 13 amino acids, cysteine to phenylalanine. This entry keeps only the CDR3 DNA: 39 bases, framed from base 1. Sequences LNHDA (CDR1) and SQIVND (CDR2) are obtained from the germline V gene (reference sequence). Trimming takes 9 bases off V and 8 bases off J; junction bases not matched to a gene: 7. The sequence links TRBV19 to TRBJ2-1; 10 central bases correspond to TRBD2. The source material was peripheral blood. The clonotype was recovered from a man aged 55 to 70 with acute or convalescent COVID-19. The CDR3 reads CASRAGGPYEQFF. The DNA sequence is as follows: TGTGCCAGCAGAGCGGGAGGGCCGTATGAGCAGTTCTTC.